This T cell receptor beta chain was recovered during a study of OX40 agonist ivuxolimab in advanced cancers. Turning to the study itself: Ivuxolimab, an agonist antibody against OX40 (CD134), was given to patients. Melanoma, hepatocellular carcinoma, head and neck or renal cell cancer occurred in dose-escalation patients. Study results and caveats: Low normalized T-cell clonal expansion was also seen in some nonresponders. At 0.1-3.0 mg/kg, partial responders had clonal expansion among the lowest observed.

The germline gives CDR1 SGHVS, CDR2 FQNEAQ. The V gene lost 1 base and the J gene lost 5 bases, with 8 bases spanning the gap. The CDR3 is made up of 13 amino acids. About this clone: Its antigen is unidentified.

Measured with immunoSEQ multiplex PCR; TCRdb has only the in-frame clones, and not every one. Here the sample spans over 45,000 clones, roughly 84% being singletons. The clonotype comes from an adult with an advanced solid tumor such as melanoma, head and neck, liver or kidney cancer. The chain uses TRBV7-8 and TRBJ2-5; no clear D. The material sequenced was CD4+ or CD8+ T cells sorted from blood, taken in a trial of the OX40 agonist ivuxolimab. In DNA form, the CDR3 reads TGTGCCAGCAGCTTAGGCGGTCTCGAGACCCAGTACTTC. This gives the protein CASSLGGLETQYF.